Shown below are 29 T cell receptor beta chains from a single sample sequenced in a study of blood T cell repertoires in COVID-19. Data came from immunoSEQ multiplex PCR; TCRdb stores just in-frame clones and leaves some out. The sample lists a few hundred thousand clones; roughly 90% were seen once. Sequenced input: peripheral blood. The origin of the receptors is a woman in her 30s with COVID-19, enrolled during active disease.

This clone was counted once. This chain connects TRBV1 to TRBJ2-7; the D call TRBD2 from the table was never checked on the DNA. TRBV1 constitutes a pseudogene. CDR3 length: 17 residues. CDR3 amino acids: CTSSQDRTSGRRDEQYF. DNA for the CDR3: TGCACCAGCAGCCAAGATAGGACTAGCGGGAGAAGGGACGAGCAGTACTTC.

This chain joins TRBV30 and TRBJ1-6, with 10 bases that match TRBD1. V was pared by 2 bases and J by 8 bases, with 6 bases of the junction left unmatched. The CDR3 has 15 residues. The germline gives CDR1 GTSNPN, CDR2 SVGIG (reference sequence). The CDR3 reads CAWSFRDRGDSPLHF. The CDR3 DNA reads as TGTGCCTGGAGTTTCCGGGACAGGGGAGATTCACCCCTCCACTTT.

This chain uses TRBV5-8 with TRBJ2-7; 10 bases are shared with TRBD2. The junction had 9 bases not matched to a gene; V was cut back by 5 bases and J by 4 bases. The V gene's germline CDR1 is SGHTS and CDR2 YDEGEE. This CDR3 spans 15 amino acids. CDR3 sequence: CASSKRLAGTYEQYF. The CDR3, as DNA: TGTGCCAGCAGTAAAAGACTAGCGGGTACTTACGAGCAGTACTTC.

V is TRBV5-1 and J is TRBJ2-1; D may be TRBD2 (6 bases). The germline V gene encodes CDR1 SGHRS and CDR2 YFSETQ. This CDR3 region has 13 residues. The V gene lost 4 bases and the J gene lost 6 bases, with 11 bases spanning the gap. The CDR3 DNA sequence: TGCGCCAGCAGCCCTGGGACTTCCAATGAGCAGTTCTTC. It codes for CASSPGTSNEQFF.

The genes are TRBV5-1 and TRBJ1-6; 9 nucleotides agree with TRBD1. V trimming: 0 bases; J trimming: 9 bases; junction bases outside the gene matches: 4. The CDR3 is 15 amino acids. Germline V CDR1 and CDR2: SGHRS, YFSETQ. The CDR3 loop reads CASSLGTGDSSPLHF. CDR3 DNA: TGCGCCAGCAGCTTGGGGACAGGGGATAGTTCACCCCTCCACTTT.

This clone was found once. The chain recombines TRBV4-1 with TRBJ1-2; 7 bases are a match to TRBD1. CDR1 is MGHRA and CDR2 is YSYEKL in the germline V gene. This CDR3 contains 13 residues. V shed 3 bases and J 7 bases; nucleotides not matched to a gene: 5. The CDR3 loop is CASSQTTGLGYTF. The CDR3 DNA reads TGCGCCAGCAGCCAGACGACAGGGCTTGGCTACACCTTC.

This clone occurred once. The rearrangement joins TRBV30 to TRBJ2-2, with 10 bases identical to TRBD2. Germline CDR1 and CDR2: GTSNPN and SVGIG (reference sequence). The CDR3 contains 13 residues. The CDR3 sequence is CASAGGYTGELFF. For the CDR3, the DNA is TGTGCATCAGCGGGAGGGTACACCGGGGAGCTGTTTTTT. Together with reference TRBV30 and TRBJ2-2, the CDR3 gives the full variable domain: SQTIHQWPATLVQPVGSPLSLECTVEGTSNPNLYWYRQAAGRGLQLLFYSVGIGQISSEVPQNLSASRPQDRQFILSSKKLLLSDSGFYLCASAGGYTGELFFGEGSRLTVL.

The DNA for the CDR3 is TGTGCCAGCTTAAGGAGCTCCTATAATTCACCCCTCCACTTT. Its protein product is CASLRSSYNSPLHF. This sequence joins TRBV2 and TRBJ1-6; D call uncertain. Germline loops: CDR1 SNHLY, CDR2 FYNNEI. V was shortened by 8 bases and J by 0 bases, with 8 bases between the two germline ends. CDR3 length: 14 amino acids.

The rearrangement joins TRBV19 to TRBJ2-1, with 11 bases identical to TRBD2. Per germline, CDR1 LNHDA and CDR2 SQIVND (reference sequence). The trim removed 3 bases at V and 5 bases at J, leaving 3 bases unmatched. This CDR3 contains 15 residues. Here the CDR3 reads CASSITSGGHNEQFF. As DNA, the CDR3 is TGTGCCAGTAGTATCACTAGCGGGGGTCACAATGAGCAGTTCTTC. Full variable domain (missing parts from reference TRBV19 and TRBJ2-1): DGGITQSPKYLFRKEGQNVTLSCEQNLNHDAMYWYRQDPGQGLRLIYYSQIVNDFQKGDIAEGYSVSREKKESFPLTVTSAQKNPTAFYLCASSITSGGHNEQFFGPGTRLTVL.

This clone was seen only once. The J gene is TRBJ2-2, the V gene TRBV5-1, with a weak D call TRBD1 (8 bases). The CDR3 totals 15 residues. Trimming removed 3 bases at V and 5 bases at J, with 14 bases between. The germline V gene encodes CDR1 SGHRS and CDR2 YFSETQ. This chain's CDR3 is CASSSLQGGTGELFF. CDR3 DNA: TGCGCCAGCAGCTCACTACAGGGGGGGACCGGGGAGCTGTTTTTT.

As to this clone: The sample holds other DNA sequences that translate to the same CDR3. J is TRBJ1-2 and V is TRBV7-6; D may be TRBD1 (6 bases). Germline assignment: CDR1 SGHVS and CDR2 FNYEAQ. With 3 bases removed from V and 6 bases from J, the gap between germline ends came to 11 bases. The CDR3 is made up of 13 amino acids. The CDR3 DNA follows: TGTGCCAGCAGCTTCCTACAGGGCGATGGCTACACCTTC. Protein sequence: CASSFLQGDGYTF. Together with reference TRBV7-6 and TRBJ1-2, the CDR3 gives the full variable domain: GAGVSQSPRYKVTKRGQDVALRCDPISGHVSLYWYRQALGQGPEFLTYFNYEAQQDKSGLPNDRFSAERPEGSISTLTIQRTEQRDSAMYRCASSFLQGDGYTFGSGTRLTVV.

The DNA of the CDR3 is TGTGCCATCAGTGAACCGGGACAGGGCCCCGGGGAGCTGTTTTTT. This translates into CAISEPGQGPGELFF. This sequence joins TRBV10-3 and TRBJ2-2; TRBD1 matches 9 bases. This CDR3 has 15 amino acids. With 3 bases clipped from V and 6 bases from J, the junction kept 5 bases outside the gene matches. CDR1 ENHRY and CDR2 SYGVKD come from the germline V gene.

The V call is TRBV3-1 (or the pseudogene TRBV3-2), the J call TRBJ2-3; 11 bases are a match to TRBD2. The germline V gene encodes CDR1 LGHDT and CDR2 YNNKEL (reference sequence). V lost 1 base to trimming and J lost 2 bases; unmatched junction nucleotides: 5. The CDR3 totals 17 residues. The CDR3 nucleotides read TGTGCCAGCAGCCAAGGGGTTAGCGGGAGGGCCACAGATACGCAGTATTTT. Translated: CASSQGVSGRATDTQYF.

The chain couples TRBV20-1 to TRBJ1-4; 8 positions match TRBD1. Germline trimming cut 3 bases from V and 7 bases from J; bases unmatched to any gene: 10. Germline V gives CDR1 DFQATT, CDR2 SNEGSKA (reference sequence). CDR3 size: 15 residues. DNA of the CDR3: TGCAGTGCTAGTCGGGGCAGGGGGCAGGGTGAAAAACTGTTTTTT. The encoded protein is CSASRGRGQGEKLFF.

This chain connects TRBV18 to TRBJ2-7; 15 bases align to TRBD2. The germline gives CDR1 KGHSH, CDR2 LQKENI. CDR3 size: 18 residues. The V segment lost 2 bases and the J segment 5 bases; nucleotides outside the gene matches: 10. As DNA, the CDR3 is TGTGCCAGCTCACCAGGGACTAGCGGGAGGCCCCCAGAAGACGAGCAGTACTTC. Protein: CASSPGTSGRPPEDEQYF.

The V gene is TRBV27, the J gene TRBJ2-1, with 8 bases lining up with TRBD1. The V segment lost 5 bases and the J segment 3 bases; nucleotides outside the gene matches: 3. Germline V gene sequence: CDR1 MNHEY, CDR2 SMNVEV (reference sequence). The CDR3 totals 14 residues. The CDR3 bases are TGTGCCAGCAGTCCCACAGGGGGCTACAATGAGCAGTTCTTC. Translated, it gives CASSPTGGYNEQFF.

This clone was detected only once. This chain connects TRBV27 to TRBJ2-7; 7 bases are shared with TRBD2. The CDR3 is 15 amino acids. The junction had 4 bases not matched to a gene; V was cut back by 0 bases and J by 2 bases. Germline CDR1 MNHEY, CDR2 SMNVEV (reference sequence). The CDR3 loop is CASSLSLAATYEQYF. The CDR3 nucleotides read TGTGCCAGCAGTTTATCCCTAGCGGCTACCTACGAGCAGTACTTC.

The V and J genes are TRBV10-3 and TRBJ2-7; 12 bases are shared with TRBD2. CDR3 length: 14 amino acids. Unmatched junction bases numbered 8, after V lost 8 bases and J lost 6 bases. Germline CDR1 is ENHRY and CDR2 is SYGVKD. CDR3 loop: CAIGGLAGSGEQYF. CDR3 DNA: TGTGCCATCGGAGGACTAGCGGGGTCGGGCGAGCAGTACTTC.

The rearrangement uses TRBV19 and TRBJ2-7; 9 nucleotides match TRBD2. CDR1 and CDR2 (germline): LNHDA, SQIVND (reference sequence). The CDR3 is 14 residues long. With 3 bases clipped from V and 4 bases from J, the junction kept 4 bases outside the gene matches. CDR3 in amino acids: CASSMTSGRYEQYF. In nucleotides, the CDR3 is TGTGCCAGTAGTATGACCAGCGGGAGGTACGAGCAGTACTTC. Combining the CDR3 with reference TRBV19 and TRBJ2-7 gives the whole variable domain DGGITQSPKYLFRKEGQNVTLSCEQNLNHDAMYWYRQDPGQGLRLIYYSQIVNDFQKGDIAEGYSVSREKKESFPLTVTSAQKNPTAFYLCASSMTSGRYEQYFGPGTRLTVT.

The chain combines TRBV6-5 with TRBJ2-1; 7 positions agree with TRBD2. Germline V gene lookup returns CDR1 MNHEY and CDR2 SVGAGI. The CDR3 loop spans 13 amino acids. The J segment lost 12 bases and the V segment lost 2 bases, leaving 7 bases of the junction unmatched. CDR3 residues: CASSYTSSGGQFF. For the CDR3, the DNA is TGTGCCAGCAGTTACACTTCTAGCGGAGGGCAGTTCTTC.

The J gene is TRBJ1-5, the V gene TRBV4-2; a weak D match, TRBD1 (6 bases). From germline, CDR1 is LGHNA and CDR2 YNFKEQ. V shed 3 bases and J shed 0 bases, with 6 bases lying between them. The CDR3 covers 14 residues. The CDR3 sequence is CASSQTGSNQPQHF. The CDR3 nucleotides read TGTGCCAGCAGCCAGACAGGTAGCAATCAGCCCCAGCATTTT.

The chain employs TRBV18 and TRBJ2-7; TRBD1 matches 10 bases. The CDR3 covers 15 residues. Germline V lookup: CDR1 KGHSH, CDR2 LQKENI. Losses at the gene ends were 6 bases for V and 5 bases for J; bases not matched to a gene: 10. The CDR3 reads CASSPQRQGANEQYF. The DNA for the CDR3 is TGTGCCAGCTCCCCCCAGAGACAGGGGGCTAACGAGCAGTACTTC.

The chain employs TRBV19 and TRBJ2-1; TRBD2 aligns across 7 bases. Germline V gives CDR1 LNHDA, CDR2 SQIVND (reference sequence). The ends lost 5 bases at V and 0 bases at J; junction bases unmatched: 1. The CDR3 spans 14 residues. CDR3 in DNA: TGTGCCAGTAGTGGCGGGAGCTCCTACAATGAGCAGTTCTTC. It yields the protein CASSGGSSYNEQFF.

This sequence joins TRBV11-2 and TRBJ2-7; TRBD1 matches 7 bases. CDR3 size: 14 residues. Germline CDR1 SGHAT, CDR2 FQNNGV. Losses at the gene ends were 5 bases for V and 3 bases for J; bases not matched to a gene: 7. For the CDR3, the DNA is TGTGCCAGCAGCGTACGGGACAGCTACTACGAGCAGTACTTC. This translates into CASSVRDSYYEQYF.

This clone came up once. The chain couples TRBV2 to TRBJ2-7, with 16 bases that match TRBD2. With V trimmed by 3 bases and J by 6 bases, 2 bases remained unmatched. CDR1 is SNHLY and CDR2 is FYNNEI in the germline V gene. The CDR3 has 15 amino acids. CDR3 sequence: CASSEGLAGGTEQYF. The CDR3 coding sequence is TGTGCCAGCAGTGAGGGACTAGCGGGAGGGACCGAGCAGTACTTC.

The CDR3 nucleotides are TGTGCCAGCAGTGTTTCCGGGACAGGGGGCTCGAACACCTTC. This codes for CASSVSGTGGSNTF. V and J are TRBV28 and TRBJ1-2, with 12 bases fitting TRBD1. The CDR3 covers 14 residues. From germline, CDR1 is MDHEN and CDR2 SYDVKM. J gave up 12 bases and V 5 bases, and 10 bases lay outside the gene matches.

This chain uses TRBV5-1 with TRBJ2-4, with 9 bases that match TRBD1. J lost 9 bases, V lost 1 base, and 5 bases had no gene match. Germline lookup yields CDR1 SGHRS and CDR2 YFSETQ. CDR3 size: 14 residues. The CDR3 nucleotides read TGCGCCAGCAGCTTGTTCGACAGGGGGGCCATTCAGTACTTC. Its protein product is CASSLFDRGAIQYF.

The chain combines TRBV28 with TRBJ2-2, with 8 bases aligning to TRBD2. The CDR3 runs 15 residues. The V segment lost 8 bases and the J segment 7 bases; nucleotides outside the gene matches: 12. Germline CDR1 reads MDHEN; CDR2 reads SYDVKM. This CDR3 is CASEATSGGGGELFF. CDR3 DNA: TGTGCCAGCGAGGCTACTAGCGGTGGGGGCGGGGAGCTGTTTTTT.

V is TRBV7-2 and J is TRBJ2-7, with 9 bases matching TRBD1. The CDR3 is made up of 13 amino acids. J gave up 0 bases and V 8 bases, and 2 bases lay outside the gene matches. CDR1 is SGHTA, CDR2 FQGNSA, per germline. CDR3 amino acids: CASRDRASYEQYF. CDR3 nucleotides: TGTGCCAGCCGGGACAGGGCCTCCTACGAGCAGTACTTC.